These 18 T cell receptor beta chains originate from one sample sequenced in a study of post-analysis software for immune sequencing data. These receptors' antigens are unknown. Study-wide results and caveats: TRBV5-6, TRBV5-1 and TRBV20-1 were among 4 or 5 TRBV segments more frequent in patients than controls.

Sequencing libraries made from TCR beta cDNA carried unique molecular identifiers. One entry per CDR3 protein, called by TCRdb with MiXCR from the PCR reads. This repertoire shows hundreds of thousands of distinct CDR3 sequences, approximately 60% found once; its top ten account for about 11%. The material sequenced was blood. These receptors were obtained from a girl aged 2 to 9 with multiple sclerosis.

This chain joins TRBV15 and TRBJ2-1; the D gene is possibly TRBD1 (6 bases). Trimming took off 3 bases at V and 8 bases at J, with 17 bases between the two ends. CDR3 length: 15 residues. CDR1 LNHNV and CDR2 YYDKDF come from the germline V gene (reference sequence). The CDR3 region has the DNA TGTGCCACCAGCAGGACAGGCATCGCACTGGATGAGCAGTTCTTC. This codes for CATSRTGIALDEQFF.

The CDR3 protein is CASNTGGSGANVLTF. The CDR3 DNA follows: TGTGCCAGCAACACGGGAGGGTCTGGGGCCAACGTCCTGACTTTC. The chain combines TRBV6-5 with TRBJ2-6, with 8 bases lining up with TRBD2. The CDR3 contains 15 residues. The V segment lost 7 bases and the J segment 1 base; nucleotides outside the gene matches: 3. Germline CDR1 MNHEY, CDR2 SVGAGI.

This clonotype appeared a few times. V usage is TRBV6-5 and J usage is TRBJ2-1; 9 nucleotides match TRBD1. This CDR3 has 13 amino acids. Germline V lookup: CDR1 MNHEY, CDR2 SVGAGI. The J segment lost 2 bases and the V segment lost 8 bases, leaving 1 base of the junction unmatched. CDR3 amino acids: CASRDRAYNEQFF. The CDR3 nucleotides are TGTGCCAGCCGGGACAGGGCCTACAATGAGCAGTTCTTC.

This chain links TRBV6-2 or TRBV6-3 with TRBJ2-1; 15 nucleotides agree with TRBD2. CDR3 length: 18 amino acids. Trimming took 3 bases from V and 9 from J; bases not matched to a gene: 12. CDR1 is MNHEY and CDR2 is SVGEGT in the germline V gene. The CDR3 sequence: CASSYLGLAGGQIVEQFF. For the CDR3, the DNA is TGTGCCAGCAGTTATTTAGGACTAGCGGGGGGGCAAATCGTTGAGCAGTTCTTC.

There are a few counts of this clonotype. This rearrangement joins TRBV7-6 to TRBJ1-2; 7 bases match TRBD1. The length of the CDR3 is 17 residues. Germline CDR1 SGHVS, CDR2 FNYEAQ. With V trimmed by 5 bases and J by 6 bases, 18 bases remained unmatched. The CDR3 region has the DNA TGTGCCAGCAGCCCCACCGATTACAGGGGAGTTAAGGATGGCTACACCTTC. It specifies CASSPTDYRGVKDGYTF.

A single count supports this clonotype. The rearrangement links TRBV27 to TRBJ1-5; no clear D gene. V was shortened by 2 bases and J by 5 bases, with 7 bases between the two germline ends. The CDR3 contains 13 residues. The V gene's germline CDR1 is MNHEY and CDR2 SMNVEV (reference sequence). The CDR3 protein is CASSLRRDQPQHF. CDR3 coding DNA: TGTGCCAGCAGTTTACGAAGGGATCAGCCCCAGCATTTT.

The rearrangement joins TRBV29-1 to TRBJ1-2; D call uncertain. Trimming cost V 4 bases and J 5 bases, with 14 bases left between them. Germline loops: CDR1 SQVTM, CDR2 ANQGSEA. This CDR3 has 13 amino acids. The CDR3 region has the DNA TGCAGCGTTGGAGTCAGCGGAGCATATGGCTACACCTTC. Protein: CSVGVSGAYGYTF.

The rearrangement uses TRBV20-1 and TRBJ2-2; D could derive from TRBD1 or TRBD2 (5 bases each). The CDR3 is 15 residues long. Germline CDR1 is DFQATT and CDR2 is SNEGSKA (reference sequence). V was clipped by 4 bases and J by 11 bases, with 23 bases between them. The CDR3 nucleotides read TGCAGTGCTATAACCGGGACGGTGACCTACAATGAGCTGTTTTTT. Translated, it gives CSAITGTVTYNELFF.

This chain links TRBV6-5 with TRBJ2-3; 11 positions agree with TRBD2. The germline V gene encodes CDR1 MNHEY and CDR2 SVGAGI. The CDR3 is 17 amino acids. V shed 2 bases, J shed 1 base, and the junction held 5 bases outside the gene matches. In DNA form, the CDR3 reads TGTGCCAGCAGTTACCTCCAACTAGCGGGAGGCACAGATACGCAGTATTTT. Amino acids: CASSYLQLAGGTDTQYF.

The V and J genes are TRBV29-1 and TRBJ2-1; 8 bases match TRBD1. The V and J ends lost 6 bases and 4 bases, in that order; junction bases with no gene match: 2. The CDR3 extends over 12 amino acids. Germline CDR1 reads SQVTM; CDR2 reads ANQGSEA. The CDR3 nucleotides read TGCAGCGTGGACAGGGTTTACAATGAGCAGTTCTTC. Translating gives CSVDRVYNEQFF.

The chain recombines TRBV5-6 with TRBJ2-1; D not resolved. This CDR3 region has 13 residues. V lost 0 bases and J 7 bases, leaving 8 bases between the germline ends. Germline-derived CDR1 and CDR2 are SGHDT and YYEEEE. The DNA of the CDR3 is TGTGCCAGCAGCTTGGGCGACCCTAATGAGCAGTTCTTC. It codes for CASSLGDPNEQFF.

The chain links TRBV20-1 to TRBJ2-1; 8 bases map to TRBD2. The ends lost 3 bases at V and 0 bases at J; junction bases unmatched: 10. Germline V CDR1 and CDR2: DFQATT, SNEGSKA (reference sequence). CDR3 length: 17 residues. The CDR3 reads CSARELSGASSYNEQFF. CDR3 bases: TGCAGTGCTAGGGAGCTTAGCGGGGCGAGCTCCTACAATGAGCAGTTCTTC.

The chain combines TRBV7-6 with TRBJ2-1; TRBD2 matches at 7 bases. This CDR3 has 16 residues. The V and J ends lost 4 bases and 7 bases, in that order; junction bases with no gene match: 13. Germline V lookup: CDR1 SGHVS, CDR2 FNYEAQ. The CDR3 DNA reads as TGTGCCAGCAGCTCCCCGGGGGAGGGACTCGCGAATGAGCAGTTCTTC. Translating it yields CASSSPGEGLANEQFF.

This chain's CDR3 is CASSGGQGKNIQYF. The CDR3 DNA sequence: TGTGCCAGCAGTGGGGGACAGGGGAAAAACATTCAGTACTTC. This rearrangement joins TRBV2 to TRBJ2-7; 10 bases map to TRBD1. The J call is uncertain, as TRBJ2-4 better fits the DNA end. The CDR3 is 14 residues long. Germline loops: CDR1 SNHLY, CDR2 FYNNEI.

The V gene is TRBV7-2, the J gene TRBJ1-1, with D possibly being TRBD1 (6 bases). This CDR3 region has 15 residues. Trimming shortened V by 2 bases and J by 1 base, and 11 bases separated the two germline ends. Germline values: CDR1 SGHTA, CDR2 FQGNSA. This CDR3 reads CASSLTGGGNTEAFF. CDR3 DNA: TGTGCCAGCAGCTTAACTGGGGGCGGGAACACTGAAGCTTTCTTT.

The chain uses TRBV20-1 and TRBJ2-5; TRBD2 agrees at 7 bases. From germline, CDR1 is DFQATT and CDR2 SNEGSKA (reference sequence). V gave up 3 bases and J gave up 6 bases; unmatched junction bases: 10. This CDR3 is built from 14 residues. CDR3 amino acids: CSARGGEVGQTQYF. Here the CDR3 DNA reads TGCAGTGCTAGGGGGGGGGAGGTAGGGCAGACCCAGTACTTC.

The J gene is TRBJ1-2, the V gene TRBV30; D not certain. The V end lost 4 bases, the J end lost 3 bases, and 12 bases lay between the germline ends. CDR3 length: 13 amino acids. In germline, CDR1 is GTSNPN, CDR2 SVGIG (reference sequence). The CDR3 DNA reads as TGTGCCTGGAACCCGGACGGCTACTATGGCTACACCTTC. Amino acids: CAWNPDGYYGYTF.

This clonotype was seen just once. This chain joins TRBV12-3 or TRBV12-4 and TRBJ2-4, with TRBD2 matching 14 bases. TRBJ2-7 matches the DNA end more closely, so the J call is doubtful. The CDR3 loop spans 15 amino acids. The DNA for the CDR3 is TGTGCCAGCGTCGGGACTAGCGGGAGTCGGGACGAGCAGTACTTC. It translates to CASVGTSGSRDEQYF.